This TCR beta chain was observed in a study of molecular identifiers for immune sequencing clone quantification. Looking at the study overall: Naive CD8 cell RNA, from approximately 20,000 or 100,000 cells, was split five ways in replicates, with four sequenced.

Previously described methods and listed TCR primers were employed for the bulk TCR libraries. Each CDR3 protein gets one entry after TCRdb re-called the PCR reads with MiXCR. There are approximately 550,000 distinct CDR3 sequences in the sample; over 20% occur only once, and around 0.86% lies in the top ten. Germline trimming cut 5 bases from V and 3 bases from J; bases unmatched to any gene: 7. The CDR3 has 15 residues. Germline CDR1 reads SEHNR; CDR2 reads FQNEAQ (reference sequence). This clonotype was observed many times. The source material was naive CD8+ T cells from blood, with Jurkat cell RNA spiked in. Noted subset: FACS-sorted CD8+CD4-CCR7+CD45RA+ naive T cells. This TCR was recovered from a human donor in good health. Some libraries in this study had Jurkat cell RNA spiked in. This chain connects TRBV7-9 to TRBJ1-5, with TRBD1 matching 7 bases. The CDR3 DNA reads as TGTGCCAGCAGCGCAGGACAGGATCACAATCAGCCCCAGCATTTT. It is translated as CASSAGQDHNQPQHF.